This T cell receptor beta chain appears in the sequencing data of a study of blood T cell repertoires in COVID-19. Background on the study: There were acute and convalescent COVID-19 samples, and they came from the United States, Italy and Spain. From T cells, B-cell-depleted T cells, or PBMCs came the material, which was cDNA or gDNA.

With 3 bases clipped from V and 6 bases from J, the junction kept 4 bases outside the gene matches. This CDR3 comprises 13 residues. CDR1 is MDHEN, CDR2 SYDVKM, per germline. In the study's own analysis: Amplification of reference gene primers provided the estimated nucleated cell counts. Method: immunoSEQ multiplex PCR; TCRdb's copy keeps in-frame clones and lacks some. V and J calls and clone size are as listed in that table; D and trimming were resolved from the DNA. In the table there are some 260,000 clones, roughly three quarters of which are singletons. The chain joins TRBV28 to TRBJ2-7, with 8 bases matching TRBD2. The sequenced sample was peripheral blood. The receptor was isolated from a woman aged 40 to 49 with active or convalescent COVID-19. The CDR3 DNA sequence: TGTGCCAGCAGTTTCGGGGGGGTAGGCGAGCAGTACTTC. Residues: CASSFGGVGEQYF. The entire variable domain, with the rest obtained from reference TRBV28 and TRBJ2-7, is as follows: DVKVTQSSRYLVKRTGEKVFLECVQDMDHENMFWYRQDPGLGLRLIYFSYDVKMKEKGDIPEGYSVSREKKERFSLILESASTNQTSMYLCASSFGGVGEQYFGPGTRLTVT.